This entry is about one TCR beta chain. The antigen is undetermined. The data originate from a study of OX40 agonist ivuxolimab in advanced cancers. Study in general: Patients enrolled in dose escalation were diagnosed with hepatocellular carcinoma, melanoma, renal cell or head and neck cancer.

Study-wide results and caveats: Also showing low normalized T-cell clonal expansion were some of the nonresponders. At doses 0.1 to 3.0 mg/kg, CD4+ and CD8+ clones expanded.

Peripheral blood came from all dose cohorts at three timepoints. Here immunoSEQ multiplex PCR was the method, and the copy in TCRdb shows in-frame clones only, minus some. Found here are about 80,000 clones, 84% of them singletons; the top ten hold roughly 25%. V gave up 6 bases and J gave up 4 bases; unmatched junction bases: 9. Germline values: CDR1 MNHNY, CDR2 SVGAGI (reference sequence). This CDR3 is built from 15 residues. Sequenced here: CD4+ or CD8+ T cells sorted from blood, sampled in a trial of the OX40 agonist ivuxolimab. V gene TRBV6-6 combines with J gene TRBJ1-1, with TRBD1 matching 9 bases. This clonotype originated in an adult with an advanced solid tumor such as melanoma, head and neck, liver or kidney cancer. The CDR3 spells CASSPGQGRSTEAFF. CDR3 bases: TGTGCCAGCAGCCCGGGACAGGGTCGGAGCACTGAAGCTTTCTTT.